Below, one T cell receptor beta chain is given with its context. The antigen is undetermined. Only Caucasian adults living in Nashville, Tennessee made up the donor group. The data originate from a study of shared clonotypes between healthy human individuals. About the research overall: Donors had three CD4 naive, three CD4 memory, two CD8 naive and one CD8 memory plate apiece.

Sequenced by immunoSEQ multiplex PCR; TCRdb stores in-frame clones only, minus some. Among roughly 2.6 million clones listed, more than 90% were seen once. Study findings and constraints: Clonotype sharing across donors was expected to vary with sequencing depth. Naive subsets generally exceeded memory subsets in estimated richness.

Per the germline V gene, CDR1 is SGHAT and CDR2 is FQNNGV. Trimming stripped 5 bases from V and 4 bases from J, with 11 bases between. This CDR3 has 13 residues. The sample comprised naive CD4+ T cells sorted from blood. Subset reported: CD45RA+ positively selected. The receptor comes from a man between 18 and 29 years old in good health. The chain recombines TRBV11-2 with TRBJ1-1; D gene ambiguous. The CDR3 protein is CASSLSFRTEAFF. The CDR3, as DNA: TGTGCCAGCAGCCTATCGTTTCGCACTGAAGCTTTCTTT.